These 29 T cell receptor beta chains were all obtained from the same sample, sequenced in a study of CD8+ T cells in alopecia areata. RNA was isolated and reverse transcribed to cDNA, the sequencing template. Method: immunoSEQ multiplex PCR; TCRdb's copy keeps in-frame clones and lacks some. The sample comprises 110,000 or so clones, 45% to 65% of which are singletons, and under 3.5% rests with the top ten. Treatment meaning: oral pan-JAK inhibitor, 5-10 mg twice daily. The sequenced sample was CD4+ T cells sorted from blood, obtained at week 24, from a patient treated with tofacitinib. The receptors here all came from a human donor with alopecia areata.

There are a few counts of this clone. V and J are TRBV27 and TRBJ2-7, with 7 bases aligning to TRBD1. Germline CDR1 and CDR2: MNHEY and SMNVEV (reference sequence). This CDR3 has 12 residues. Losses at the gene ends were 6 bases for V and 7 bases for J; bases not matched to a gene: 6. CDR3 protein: CASRTGSREQYF. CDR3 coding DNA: TGTGCCAGCAGGACAGGGTCGAGGGAGCAGTACTTC.

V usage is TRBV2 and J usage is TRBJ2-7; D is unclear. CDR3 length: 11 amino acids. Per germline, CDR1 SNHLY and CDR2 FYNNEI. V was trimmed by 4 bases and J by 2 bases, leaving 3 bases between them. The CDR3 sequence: CASSGTYEQYF. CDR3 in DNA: TGTGCCAGCAGTGGGACCTACGAGCAGTACTTC. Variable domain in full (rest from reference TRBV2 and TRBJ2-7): EPEVTQTPSHQVTQMGQEVILRCVPISNHLYFYWYRQILGQKVEFLVSFYNNEISEKSEIFDDQFSVERPDGSNFTLKIRSTKLEDSAMYFCASSGTYEQYFGPGTRLTVT.

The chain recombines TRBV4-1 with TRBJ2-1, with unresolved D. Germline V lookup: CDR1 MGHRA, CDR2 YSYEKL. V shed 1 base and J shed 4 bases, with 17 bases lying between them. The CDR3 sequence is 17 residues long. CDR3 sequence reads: CASSQALSLSLYNEQFF. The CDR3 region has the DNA TGCGCCAGCAGCCAAGCCCTGTCACTATCTTTATACAATGAGCAGTTCTTC.

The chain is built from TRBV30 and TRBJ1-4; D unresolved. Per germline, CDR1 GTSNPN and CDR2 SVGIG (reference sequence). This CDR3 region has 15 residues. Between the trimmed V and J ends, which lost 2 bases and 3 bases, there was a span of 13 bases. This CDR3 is CAWSSLGAANEKLFF. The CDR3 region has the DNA TGTGCCTGGAGTTCCCTGGGAGCCGCTAATGAAAAACTGTTTTTT.

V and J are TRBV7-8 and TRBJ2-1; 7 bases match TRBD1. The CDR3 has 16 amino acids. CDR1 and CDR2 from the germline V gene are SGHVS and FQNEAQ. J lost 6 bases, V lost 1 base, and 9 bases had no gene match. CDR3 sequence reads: CASSLGGTVPFNEQFF. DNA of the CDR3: TGTGCCAGCAGCTTAGGGGGGACAGTTCCATTCAATGAGCAGTTCTTC. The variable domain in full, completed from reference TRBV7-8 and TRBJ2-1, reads GAGVSQSPRYKVAKRGQDVALRCDPISGHVSLFWYQQALGQGPEFLTYFQNEAQLDKSGLPSDRFFAERPEGSVSTLKIQRTQQEDSAVYLCASSLGGTVPFNEQFFGPGTRLTVL.

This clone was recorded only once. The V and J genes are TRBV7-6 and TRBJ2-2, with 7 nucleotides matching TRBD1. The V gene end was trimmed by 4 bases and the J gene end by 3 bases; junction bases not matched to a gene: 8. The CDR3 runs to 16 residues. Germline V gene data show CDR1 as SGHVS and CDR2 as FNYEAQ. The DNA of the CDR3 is TGTGCCAGCAGCTCGGTGTGGCAGGGGGACACCGGGGAGCTGTTTTTT. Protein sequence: CASSSVWQGDTGELFF.

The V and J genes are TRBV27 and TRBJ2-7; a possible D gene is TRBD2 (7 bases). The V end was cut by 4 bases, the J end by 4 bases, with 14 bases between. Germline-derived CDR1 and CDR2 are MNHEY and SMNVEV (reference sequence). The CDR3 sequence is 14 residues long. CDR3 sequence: CASSSTGGRYEQYF. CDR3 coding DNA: TGTGCCAGCAGTTCTACCGGGGGGCGATACGAGCAGTACTTC.

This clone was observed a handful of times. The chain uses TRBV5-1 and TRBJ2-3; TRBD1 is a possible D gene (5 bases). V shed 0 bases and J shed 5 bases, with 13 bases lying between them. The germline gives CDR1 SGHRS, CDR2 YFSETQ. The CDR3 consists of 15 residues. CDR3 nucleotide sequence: TGCGCCAGCAGCTTGGTACAGGTCGGTGGAGATACGCAGTATTTT. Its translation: CASSLVQVGGDTQYF. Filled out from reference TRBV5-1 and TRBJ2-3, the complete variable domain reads KAGVTQTPRYLIKTRGQQVTLSCSPISGHRSVSWYQQTPGQGLQFLFEYFSETQRNKGNFPGRFSGRQFSNSRSEMNVSTLELGDSALYLCASSLVQVGGDTQYFGPGTRLTVL.

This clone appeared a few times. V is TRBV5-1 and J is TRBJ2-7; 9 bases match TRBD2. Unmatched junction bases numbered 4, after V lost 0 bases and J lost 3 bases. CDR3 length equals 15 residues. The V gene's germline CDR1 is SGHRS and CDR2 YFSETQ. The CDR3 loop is CASSLEASGDYEQYF. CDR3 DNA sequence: TGCGCCAGCAGCTTGGAAGCTAGCGGGGACTACGAGCAGTACTTC.

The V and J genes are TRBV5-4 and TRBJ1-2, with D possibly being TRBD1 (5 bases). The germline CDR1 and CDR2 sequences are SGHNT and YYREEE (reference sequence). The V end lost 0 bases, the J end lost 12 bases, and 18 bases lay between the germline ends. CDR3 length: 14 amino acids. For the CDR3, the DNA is TGTGCCAGCAGCTTGGATCGCCCAGGGACTAAGGACACCTTC. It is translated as CASSLDRPGTKDTF.

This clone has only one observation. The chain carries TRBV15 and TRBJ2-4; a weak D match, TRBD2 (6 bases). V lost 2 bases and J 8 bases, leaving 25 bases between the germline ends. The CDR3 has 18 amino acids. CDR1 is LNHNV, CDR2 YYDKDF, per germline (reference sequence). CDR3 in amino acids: CATSRSLNTGTLGDIQYF. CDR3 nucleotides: TGTGCCACCAGCAGATCCCTTAATACCGGGACTCTGGGGGACATTCAGTACTTC.

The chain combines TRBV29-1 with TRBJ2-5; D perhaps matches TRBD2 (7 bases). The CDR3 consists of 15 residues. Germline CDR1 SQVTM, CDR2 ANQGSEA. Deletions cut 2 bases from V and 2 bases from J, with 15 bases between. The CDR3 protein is CSVELSGGRQETQYF. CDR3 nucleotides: TGCAGCGTTGAATTGTCGGGGGGCAGACAAGAGACCCAGTACTTC.

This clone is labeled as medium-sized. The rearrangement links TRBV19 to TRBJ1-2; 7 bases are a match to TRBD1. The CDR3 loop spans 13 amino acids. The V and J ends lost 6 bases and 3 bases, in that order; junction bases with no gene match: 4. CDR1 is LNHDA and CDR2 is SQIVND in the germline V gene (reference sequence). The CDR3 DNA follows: TGTGCCAGTAGACACGGACAGGACTATGGCTACACCTTC. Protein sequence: CASRHGQDYGYTF.

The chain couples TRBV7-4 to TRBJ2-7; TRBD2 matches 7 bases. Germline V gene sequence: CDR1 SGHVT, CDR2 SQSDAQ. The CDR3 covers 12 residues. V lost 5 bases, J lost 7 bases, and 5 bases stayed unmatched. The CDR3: CASSELAREQYF. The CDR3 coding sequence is TGTGCCAGCAGCGAACTAGCGCGTGAGCAGTACTTC. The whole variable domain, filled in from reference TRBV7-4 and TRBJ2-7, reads GAGVSQSPRYKVAKRGRDVALRCDSISGHVTLYWYRQTLGQGSEVLTYSQSDAQRDKSGRPSGRFSAERPERSVSTLKIQRTEQGDSAVYLCASSELAREQYFGPGTRLTVT.

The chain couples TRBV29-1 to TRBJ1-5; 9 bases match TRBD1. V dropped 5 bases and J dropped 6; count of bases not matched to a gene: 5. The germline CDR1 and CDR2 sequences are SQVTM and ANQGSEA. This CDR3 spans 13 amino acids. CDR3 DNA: TGCAGCGTTAACAGGGGGCAAGGTCAGCCCCAGCATTTT. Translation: CSVNRGQGQPQHF.

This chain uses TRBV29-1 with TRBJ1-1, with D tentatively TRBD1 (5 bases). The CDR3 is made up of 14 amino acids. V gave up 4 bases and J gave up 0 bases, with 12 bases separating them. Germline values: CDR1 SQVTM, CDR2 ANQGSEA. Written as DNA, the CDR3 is TGCAGCGTTGCACTTGGGGGGATGAACACTGAAGCTTTCTTT. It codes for CSVALGGMNTEAFF.

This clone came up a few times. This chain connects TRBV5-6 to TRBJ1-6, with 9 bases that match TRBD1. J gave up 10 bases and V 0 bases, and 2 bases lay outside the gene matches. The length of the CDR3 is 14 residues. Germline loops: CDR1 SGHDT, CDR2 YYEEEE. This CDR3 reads CASSLGTGGSPLHF. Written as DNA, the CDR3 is TGTGCCAGCAGCTTGGGCACAGGGGGCTCACCCCTCCACTTT.

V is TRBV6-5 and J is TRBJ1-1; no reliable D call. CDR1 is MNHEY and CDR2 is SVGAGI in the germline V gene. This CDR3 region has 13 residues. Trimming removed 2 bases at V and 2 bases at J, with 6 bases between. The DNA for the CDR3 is TGTGCCAGCAGTTACGAACCTAACACTGAAGCTTTCTTT. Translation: CASSYEPNTEAFF.

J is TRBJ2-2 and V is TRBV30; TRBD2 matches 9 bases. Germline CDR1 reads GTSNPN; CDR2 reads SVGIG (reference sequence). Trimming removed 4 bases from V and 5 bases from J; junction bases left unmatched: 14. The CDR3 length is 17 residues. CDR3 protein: CAWTTMRLAGYTGELFF. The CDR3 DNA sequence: TGTGCCTGGACTACAATGAGGCTAGCGGGGTATACCGGGGAGCTGTTTTTT.

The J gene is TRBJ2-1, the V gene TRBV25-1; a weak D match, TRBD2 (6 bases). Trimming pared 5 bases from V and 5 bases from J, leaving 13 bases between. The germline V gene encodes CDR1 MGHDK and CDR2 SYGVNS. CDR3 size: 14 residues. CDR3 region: CASSMGGTDNEQFF. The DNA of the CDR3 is TGTGCCAGCAGTATGGGCGGGACCGACAATGAGCAGTTCTTC.

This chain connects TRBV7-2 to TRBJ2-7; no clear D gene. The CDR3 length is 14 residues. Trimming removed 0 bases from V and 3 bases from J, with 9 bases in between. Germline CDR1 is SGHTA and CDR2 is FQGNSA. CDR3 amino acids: CASSLARDVYEQYF. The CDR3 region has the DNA TGTGCCAGCAGCTTAGCACGCGACGTCTACGAGCAGTACTTC.

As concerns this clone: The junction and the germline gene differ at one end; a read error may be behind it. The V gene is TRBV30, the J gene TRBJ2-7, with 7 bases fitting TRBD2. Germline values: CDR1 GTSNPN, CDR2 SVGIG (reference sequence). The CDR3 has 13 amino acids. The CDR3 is CAWSVNSGYQSTF. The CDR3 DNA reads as TGTGCCTGGAGTGTAAATAGCGGGTACCAATCTACGTTC.

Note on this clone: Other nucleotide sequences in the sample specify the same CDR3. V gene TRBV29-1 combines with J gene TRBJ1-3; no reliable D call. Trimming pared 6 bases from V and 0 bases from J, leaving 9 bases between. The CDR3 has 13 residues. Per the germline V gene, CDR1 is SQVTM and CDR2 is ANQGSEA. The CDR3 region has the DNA TGCAGCGTCGCCCCCGGCTCTGGAAACACCATATATTTT. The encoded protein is CSVAPGSGNTIYF.

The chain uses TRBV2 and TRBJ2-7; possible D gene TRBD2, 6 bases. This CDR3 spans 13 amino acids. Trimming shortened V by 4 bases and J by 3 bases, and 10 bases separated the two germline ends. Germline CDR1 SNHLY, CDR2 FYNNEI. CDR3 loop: CASSGLEDYEQYF. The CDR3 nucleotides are TGTGCCAGCAGTGGACTAGAGGACTACGAGCAGTACTTC.

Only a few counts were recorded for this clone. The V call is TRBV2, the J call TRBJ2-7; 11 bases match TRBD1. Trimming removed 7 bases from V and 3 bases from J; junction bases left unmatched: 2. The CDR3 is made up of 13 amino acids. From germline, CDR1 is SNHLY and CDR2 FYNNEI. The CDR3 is CASKGQGDYEQYF. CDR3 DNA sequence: TGTGCCAGCAAGGGACAGGGGGACTACGAGCAGTACTTC.

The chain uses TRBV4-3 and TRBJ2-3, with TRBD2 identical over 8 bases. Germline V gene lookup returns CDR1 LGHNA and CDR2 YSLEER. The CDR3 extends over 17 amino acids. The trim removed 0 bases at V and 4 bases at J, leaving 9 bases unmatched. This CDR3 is CASSQDRPGGVSDTQYF. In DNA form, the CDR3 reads TGCGCCAGCAGCCAAGACCGCCCCGGGGGGGTTTCAGATACGCAGTATTTT.

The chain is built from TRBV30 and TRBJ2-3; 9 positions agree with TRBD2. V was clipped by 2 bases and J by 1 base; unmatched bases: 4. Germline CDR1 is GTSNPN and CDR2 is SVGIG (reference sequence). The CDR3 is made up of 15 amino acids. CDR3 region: CAWSLLAGGTDTQYF. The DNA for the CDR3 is TGTGCCTGGAGTCTATTAGCGGGGGGCACAGATACGCAGTATTTT.

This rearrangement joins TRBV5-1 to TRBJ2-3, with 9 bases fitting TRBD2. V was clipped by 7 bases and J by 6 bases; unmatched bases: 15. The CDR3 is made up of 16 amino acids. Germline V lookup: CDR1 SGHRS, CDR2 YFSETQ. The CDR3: CASASGDFVRGDTQYF. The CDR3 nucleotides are TGCGCCAGCGCTAGCGGGGACTTCGTTCGGGGGGATACGCAGTATTTT.

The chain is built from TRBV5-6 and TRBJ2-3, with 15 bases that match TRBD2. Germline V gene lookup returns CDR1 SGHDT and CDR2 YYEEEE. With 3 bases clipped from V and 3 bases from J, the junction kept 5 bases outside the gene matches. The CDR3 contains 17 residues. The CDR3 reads CASSSGLAGGLTDTQYF. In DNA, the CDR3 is TGTGCCAGCAGCTCCGGACTAGCGGGGGGGCTGACAGATACGCAGTATTTT.